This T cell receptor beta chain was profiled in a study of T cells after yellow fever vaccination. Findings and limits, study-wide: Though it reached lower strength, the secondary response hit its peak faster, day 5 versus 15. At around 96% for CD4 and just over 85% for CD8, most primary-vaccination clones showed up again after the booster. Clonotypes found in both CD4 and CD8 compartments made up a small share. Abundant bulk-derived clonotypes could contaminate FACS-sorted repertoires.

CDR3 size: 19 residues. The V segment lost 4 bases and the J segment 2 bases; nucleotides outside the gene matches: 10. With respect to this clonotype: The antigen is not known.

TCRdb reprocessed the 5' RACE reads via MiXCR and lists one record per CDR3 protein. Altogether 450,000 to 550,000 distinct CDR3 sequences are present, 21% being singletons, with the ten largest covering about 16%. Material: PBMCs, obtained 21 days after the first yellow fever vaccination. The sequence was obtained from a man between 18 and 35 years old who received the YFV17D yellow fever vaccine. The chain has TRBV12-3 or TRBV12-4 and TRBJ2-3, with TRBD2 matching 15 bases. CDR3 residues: CASSSPWTSGGGITDTQYF. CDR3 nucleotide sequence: TGTGCCAGCAGTTCACCATGGACTAGCGGGGGGGGAATCACAGATACGCAGTATTTT.